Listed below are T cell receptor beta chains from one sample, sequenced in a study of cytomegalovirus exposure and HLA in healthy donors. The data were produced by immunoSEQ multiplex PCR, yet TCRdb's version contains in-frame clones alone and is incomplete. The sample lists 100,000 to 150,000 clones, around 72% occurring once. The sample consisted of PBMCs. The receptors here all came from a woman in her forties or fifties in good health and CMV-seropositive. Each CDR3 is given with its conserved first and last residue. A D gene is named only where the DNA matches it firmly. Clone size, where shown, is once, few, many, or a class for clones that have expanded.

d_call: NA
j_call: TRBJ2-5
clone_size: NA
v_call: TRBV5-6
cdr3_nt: TGTGCCAGCAGCTTAGCCAGGGATCAAGAGACCCAGTACTTC
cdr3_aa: CASSLARDQETQYF

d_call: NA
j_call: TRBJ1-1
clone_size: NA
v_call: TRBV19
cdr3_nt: TGTGCCAGTAGTGTCCGGGCAGGGAAGACTGAAGCTTTCTTT
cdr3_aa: CASSVRAGKTEAFF

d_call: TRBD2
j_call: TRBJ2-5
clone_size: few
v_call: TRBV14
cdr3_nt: TGTGCCAGCAGTCGGACTAGCGGTGGGTACCAAGAGACCCAGTACTTC
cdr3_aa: CASSRTSGGYQETQYF

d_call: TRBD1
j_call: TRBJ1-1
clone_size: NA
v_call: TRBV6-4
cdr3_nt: TGTGCCAGCACTAATACAGGGGGGCCCGGAGGTTACACTGAAGCTTTCTTT
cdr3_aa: CASTNTGGPGGYTEAFF

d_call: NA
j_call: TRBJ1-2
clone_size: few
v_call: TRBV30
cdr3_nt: TGTGCCTGGAGTTCCCGGGGTCCCTATGGCTACACCTTC
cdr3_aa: CAWSSRGPYGYTF

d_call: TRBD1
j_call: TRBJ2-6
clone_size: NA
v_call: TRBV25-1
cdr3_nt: TGTGCCAGCAGTGCGGGACAGGATCCAAGAGGGGCCAACGTCCTGACTTTC
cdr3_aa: CASSAGQDPRGANVLTF

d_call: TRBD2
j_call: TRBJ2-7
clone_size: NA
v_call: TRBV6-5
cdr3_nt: TGTGCCAGCAGATCCAGCGGGAGTCGAAACGAGCAGTACTTC
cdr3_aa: CASRSSGSRNEQYF

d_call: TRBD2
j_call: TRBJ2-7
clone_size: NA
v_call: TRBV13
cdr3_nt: TGTGCCAGCAGCTTTACGCTAGCGGGGTTTGGGGGCGAGCAGTACTTC
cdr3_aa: CASSFTLAGFGGEQYF

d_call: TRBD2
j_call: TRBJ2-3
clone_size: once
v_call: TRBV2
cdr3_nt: TGTGCCAGCAGTCTAAGGACTAGCGGTCCCGGTACGCAGTATTTT
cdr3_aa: CASSLRTSGPGTQYF

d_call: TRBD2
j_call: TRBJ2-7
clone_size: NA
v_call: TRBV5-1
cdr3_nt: TGCGCCAGCAGCCCCCTCCTCGGGGAGGCCGGGACTAGCGGGAGTAGTAAGAACGAGCAGTACTTC
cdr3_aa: CASSPLLGEAGTSGSSKNEQYF

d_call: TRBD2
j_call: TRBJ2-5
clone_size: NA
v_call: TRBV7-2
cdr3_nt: TGTGCCAGCAGCTCATTCGGCCGGTGGAGCGGGGGGCAAGAGACCCAGTACTTC
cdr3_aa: CASSSFGRWSGGQETQYF